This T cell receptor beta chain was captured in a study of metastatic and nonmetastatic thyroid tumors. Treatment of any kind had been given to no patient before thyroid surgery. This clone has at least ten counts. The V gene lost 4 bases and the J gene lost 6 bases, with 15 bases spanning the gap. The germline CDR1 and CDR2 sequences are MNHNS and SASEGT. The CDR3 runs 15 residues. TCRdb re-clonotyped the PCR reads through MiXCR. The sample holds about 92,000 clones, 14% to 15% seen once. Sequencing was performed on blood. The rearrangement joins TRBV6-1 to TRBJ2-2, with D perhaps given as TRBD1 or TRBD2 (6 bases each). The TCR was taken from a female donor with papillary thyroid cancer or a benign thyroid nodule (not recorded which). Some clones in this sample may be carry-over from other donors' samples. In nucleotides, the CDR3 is TGTGCCAGCAGTGCTCAAGTAGGGGGGCCCGGGGAGCTGTTTTTT. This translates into CASSAQVGGPGELFF.